A single sample is the source of the 30 T cell receptor beta chains below, sequenced in a study of tumor-infiltrating lymphocytes in primary liver carcinoma. The researchers produced TCR beta cDNA from around 0.5 ug total RNA with a constant-region primer. Modified slightly, ARM-PCR produced TCR beta libraries over three nested multiplex PCR rounds. Two initial PCR rounds of around 10 cycles each paired TRBV1-TRBV30 forward primers with a C-beta reverse primer. TCRdb called the multiplex PCR reads again in MiXCR, with one record for every CDR3 protein. The sample records roughly 80,000 distinct CDR3 sequences, 72% being singletons. It was from roughly 20-30 mg of unsorted bulk tissue that RNA and DNA were co-extracted. Sequenced material: liver tumor tissue from sampling region 1. Subset indicated: tumor region T1, superior pole. The receptors shown here come from a middle-aged man with primary liver carcinoma and hepatitis B virus infection.

Comments on this clonotype: A read error may produce the germline difference seen at one junction end. J is TRBJ2-7 and V is TRBV29-1; D may be TRBD1 or TRBD2 (5 bases each). CDR3 length: 11 residues. Germline CDR1 and CDR2: SQVTM and ANQGSEA. The CDR3 sequence is CSVEGTNEQYF. The CDR3 bases are TGCAGCGTTGAGGGGACCAACGAGCAGTATTTC.

The rearrangement links TRBV12-3 or TRBV12-4 to TRBJ2-5; D ambiguous. The CDR3 covers 13 residues. V was cut by 2 bases and J by 3 bases, with 7 bases left in between. The DNA for the CDR3 is TGTGCCAGCAGTTTATCCTGGGAAGAGACCCAGTACTTC. Its protein product is CASSLSWEETQYF.

About this clonotype: The CDR3 end shows no conserved phenylalanine or tryptophan, and so a read error is likely. This sequence joins TRBV10-2 and TRBJ2-7, with a weak D call TRBD1 (6 bases). The CDR3 is 15 residues long. Germline CDR1 is WSHSY and CDR2 is SAAADI. In DNA form, the CDR3 reads TGTGCCAGCAGTGAGACACTCAGGACAGTCTACGAGCAGTACTTA. Protein sequence: CASSETLRTVYEQYL.

With regard to this clonotype: Germline and junction disagree at one end, which may indicate a read error. The chain combines TRBV10-3 with TRBJ1-1; perhaps TRBD1 as D (6 bases). Germline V lookup: CDR1 ENHRY, CDR2 SYGVKD. The CDR3 totals 14 residues. CDR3 nucleotides: TGTGCCTCCAAAGGGGGACCGCTGAACACTGTAGCTTTCTTT. Amino acid sequence: CASKGGPLNTVAFF.

A note on this clonotype: Because the CDR3 is missing its conserved closing phenylalanine or tryptophan, this is likely a read error. This chain connects TRBV10-3 to TRBJ2-5; 9 bases are shared with TRBD1. The trim removed 6 bases at V and 1 base at J, leaving 3 bases unmatched. This CDR3 is built from 14 residues. In germline, CDR1 is ENHRY, CDR2 SYGVKD. The CDR3 protein is CAIRGQGTQETQYL. The CDR3 DNA reads TGTGCCATCAGGGGACAGGGAACCCAAGAGACCCAGTACCTC.

Comment on this clonotype: Here the CDR3 omits its conserved ending phenylalanine or tryptophan, so a read error is the likely source. This rearrangement joins TRBV29-1 to TRBJ2-1; D might be TRBD1 (6 bases). The CDR3 covers 11 residues. Per germline, CDR1 SQVTM and CDR2 ANQGSEA. Trimming removed 7 bases from V and 9 bases from J, with 13 bases in between. The CDR3 DNA reads as TGCAGCGCAGGGGTTGCTGGTGAGCAGTTCCTC. Protein: CSAGVAGEQFL.

About this clonotype: The junction departs from germline at one end; a sequencing error may be responsible. The V call is TRBV4-1, the J call TRBJ1-6, with 7 nucleotides matching TRBD1. This CDR3 has 16 residues. In germline, CDR1 is MGHRA, CDR2 YSYEKL. The CDR3 DNA is TGCGCCTGCAGCCTCCCCCCGGGACAGAGTAATTCACCCCTCCACTTT. Translating gives CACSLPPGQSNSPLHF.

As concerns this clonotype: Compared with germline, one end of the junction differs, possibly owing to a read error. The CDR3 loop reads CASSSMGILLSQYF. CDR3 nucleotide sequence: TGTGCCAGCAGCTCGATGGGGATATTGTTGTCCCAGTATTTC. The chain is built from TRBV11-2 and TRBJ2-5, with D hard to call. CDR1 is SGHAT, CDR2 FQNNGV, per germline. There are 14 residues in the CDR3.

Details on this clonotype: It may be a read error: a sequence one base away is much more abundant. The V call is TRBV5-6, the J call TRBJ1-5, with no clear D. The CDR3 has 15 residues. Looked up from germline, CDR1 is SGHDT and CDR2 is YYEEEE. V gave up 4 bases and J gave up 4 bases, with 15 bases separating them. CDR3 DNA sequence: TGTGCCAGCAGCCGATCGCTGGCGCCTAATCAGCCCCAGCATTTT. Its protein product is CASSRSLAPNQPQHF.

In the case of this clonotype: No conserved phenylalanine or tryptophan is present at the end of the CDR3, so a read error is the likely explanation. The chain combines TRBV20-1 with TRBJ2-1; D possibly corresponds to TRBD2 (6 bases). The CDR3 runs to 13 residues. Germline CDR1 reads DFQATT; CDR2 reads SNEGSKA (reference sequence). Trimming left V 3 bases short and J 6 bases short, with 12 bases between. The CDR3 coding sequence is TGCAGTGCTAGGGGGACTGGTAGCAATGAGCAGTTCTAC. Protein product: CSARGTGSNEQFY.

The sample holds one count of this clonotype. The chain combines TRBV12-3 or TRBV12-4 with TRBJ2-1, with 10 bases aligning to TRBD1. After removal of 7 bases from V and 12 bases from J, the junction contained 21 bases not matched to a gene. The CDR3 is made up of 17 amino acids. The CDR3 sequence: CASTTDRGGLTGEGQFF. The CDR3 nucleotides read TGTGCCAGCACCACGGACAGGGGGGGTCTGACTGGGGAAGGGCAGTTCTTC.

The chain recombines TRBV28 with TRBJ1-1; tentative D call: TRBD1 (6 bases). V dropped 4 bases and J dropped 6 bases, with 18 bases sitting between them. Per germline, CDR1 MDHEN and CDR2 SYDVKM. The CDR3 is made up of 15 amino acids. The chain's CDR3 is CASSYRGNGGAEAFF. In DNA, the CDR3 is TGTGCCAGCAGTTACCGTGGCAATGGGGGCGCTGAAGCTTTCTTT.

Remarks on this clonotype: The germline gene is not matched at one end of the junction; a read error may be the cause. The gene calls are TRBV30 and TRBJ2-7; 7 bases align to TRBD1. Germline CDR1 and CDR2: GTSNPN and SVGIG (reference sequence). This CDR3 is built from 13 residues. The CDR3 reads CARSRDSFYEQYF. The CDR3 coding sequence is TGTGCCCGGAGCCGGGACAGCTTCTACGAGCAGTACTTC.

As to this clonotype: Relative to the germline gene, one junction end is altered; a read error may explain this. CDR3 in DNA: TGTGTCAGCAGCTTAGATGAGCAAGCTCGGAAGACCGGGGAGCTGTTTTTT. Its protein is CVSSLDEQARKTGELFF. The chain links TRBV11-2 to TRBJ2-2, with unresolved D. CDR1 SGHAT and CDR2 FQNNGV come from the germline V gene. CDR3 length equals 17 residues.

A remark on this clonotype: One end of the junction fails to match germline, which may point to a read error. The chain links TRBV11-2 to TRBJ2-7, with 7 bases aligning to TRBD2. From germline, CDR1 is SGHAT and CDR2 FQNNGV. This CDR3 has 17 amino acids. The CDR3 spells CANSQGLAGSPFFEQYF. The CDR3 DNA reads as TGTGCCAACAGCCAGGGATTAGCGGGTTCCCCTTTCTTCGAGCAGTACTTC.

As to this clonotype: The CDR3 does not end in the conserved phenylalanine or tryptophan, so this is likely a read error. The DNA is omitted, as the CDR3 cannot be located on it reliably, and the CDR3 follows TCRdb's listing. The rearrangement links TRBV30 to TRBJ2-6; the table's D call of TRBD2 was not tested on the DNA. Germline lookup yields CDR1 GTSNPN and CDR2 SVGIG (reference sequence). The CDR3 extends over 15 residues, inclusive of both ends. CDR3 in amino acids: CAWSLGPSGANVLAL.

With regard to this clonotype: One end of the junction is discordant with germline, which a read error may explain. V is TRBV29-1 and J is TRBJ2-5; D is uncertain. The CDR3 runs 15 residues. The germline V gene has CDR1 SQVTM and CDR2 ANQGSEA. CDR3 region: CGVRMGVMMQETQYF. CDR3 coding DNA: TGCGGCGTCCGGATGGGCGTGATGATGCAAGAGACCCAGTACTTC.

This CDR3 reads CASSLTGAYEQYF. The CDR3, as DNA: TGTGCCAGCAGCTTAACCGGAGCCTACGAGCAGTACTTC. This chain uses TRBV11-2 with TRBJ2-7; no firm D call. Per the germline V gene, CDR1 is SGHAT and CDR2 is FQNNGV. Trimming left V 2 bases short and J 2 bases short, with 7 bases between. The CDR3 loop spans 13 amino acids.

This clonotype came up a few times. Possible read error: a much larger clone is one base away. This chain uses TRBV10-1 with TRBJ2-7; 8 bases match TRBD2. V shed 10 bases and J 2 bases; nucleotides not matched to a gene: 10. The CDR3 has 14 residues. In germline, CDR1 is WNHNN, CDR2 SYGVQD (reference sequence). DNA for the CDR3: TGCGCCAACAACCTTCCGGGACTAGCCTACGAGCAGTACTTC. It is translated as CANNLPGLAYEQYF.

J is TRBJ2-1 and V is TRBV30; 9 bases map to TRBD1. The germline V gene has CDR1 GTSNPN and CDR2 SVGIG (reference sequence). The trim removed 5 bases at V and 10 bases at J, leaving 21 bases unmatched. The length of the CDR3 is 17 residues. CDR3 DNA sequence: TGTGCCTGGGGGAGGCCTTGGGTGGGGACAGGGAATGACGAGCAGTTCTTC. Encoded protein: CAWGRPWVGTGNDEQFF.

This chain joins TRBV9 and TRBJ2-7; TRBD2 might be the D (5 bases). The CDR3 has 14 residues. The germline CDR1 and CDR2 sequences are SGDLS and YYNGEE. Trimming took off 0 bases at V and 0 bases at J, with 7 bases between the two ends. In DNA form, the CDR3 reads TGTGCCAGCAGCGTAGTTGGGAGCTCCTACGAGCAGTACTTC. Its translation: CASSVVGSSYEQYF.

In regard to this clonotype: One end of the junction varies from germline; a read error may be responsible. The CDR3: CVSSQEEWATEKLFF. For the CDR3, the DNA is TGTGTCAGCAGCCAAGAAGAATGGGCTACCGAAAAACTGTTTTTT. This rearrangement joins TRBV4-1 to TRBJ1-4; D is undetermined. The CDR3 is made up of 15 amino acids. Germline lookup yields CDR1 MGHRA and CDR2 YSYEKL.

This clonotype has only a few counts. The V call is TRBV20-1, the J call TRBJ2-1, with a weak D call TRBD2 (5 bases). CDR3 length equals 14 residues. The V and J ends lost 0 bases and 7 bases respectively, with 13 bases between them. Germline CDR1 and CDR2: DFQATT and SNEGSKA (reference sequence). CDR3: CSARDGVVANEQFF. The CDR3 DNA is TGCAGTGCTAGAGATGGGGTAGTAGCGAATGAGCAGTTCTTC.

This clonotype showed up just a few times. A read error may explain this, as a much larger clone is one base away. The CDR3 loop is CASGFPATQGTQYF. CDR3 nucleotide sequence: TGTGCCAGCGGTTTCCCGGCTACTCAAGGGACCCAGTACTTC. The chain is built from TRBV12-3 or TRBV12-4 and TRBJ2-5; D gene uncertain. This CDR3 comprises 14 residues.

Note on this clonotype: Here the CDR3 omits its conserved ending phenylalanine or tryptophan, so a read error is the likely source. The chain joins TRBV10-3 to TRBJ1-1; D remains unclear. Looked up from germline, CDR1 is ENHRY and CDR2 is SYGVKD. This CDR3 region has 16 residues. Trimming shortened V by 9 bases and J by 3 bases, and 23 bases separated the two germline ends. CDR3 DNA: TGTGCCATTTTACCCTCACGTAGTTTGGTGGACACTGAAGCTTTCTCT. This gives the protein CAILPSRSLVDTEAFS.

CDR3 nucleotide sequence: TGTGCCAGCAGCTTTCTCCAGGGGGCAACTGGAAACACCATATATTTT. Its translation: CASSFLQGATGNTIYF. This chain connects TRBV7-9 to TRBJ1-3, with 8 bases matching TRBD1. The germline CDR1 and CDR2 sequences are SEHNR and FQNEAQ (reference sequence). The CDR3 consists of 16 residues. V lost 3 bases and J lost 2; bases outside the gene matches: 6.

This clonotype appeared a few times. This may be a read error, as it is one base from a much larger clone. The chain has TRBV6-6 and TRBJ2-1, with D possibly being TRBD1 (6 bases). There are 13 residues in the CDR3. Germline-derived CDR1 and CDR2 are MNHNY and SVGAGI (reference sequence). Here the CDR3 reads CTSTQSRGNEQFF. The CDR3 coding sequence is TGTACCAGCACCCAAAGCAGGGGAAATGAGCAGTTCTTC.

This chain connects TRBV4-2 to TRBJ2-3; TRBD2 aligns across 8 bases. Germline CDR1 and CDR2: LGHNA and YNFKEQ. Trimming at V came to 0 bases and at J to 11 bases, leaving 13 bases not matched to a gene. There are 16 residues in the CDR3. This chain's CDR3 is CASSQEAGVSANMQYF. The CDR3 nucleotides read TGTGCCAGCAGCCAAGAAGCGGGAGTAAGTGCAAATATGCAGTATTTT.

As concerns this clonotype: The germline gene is not matched at one end of the junction; a read error may be the cause. The DNA of the CDR3 is TGCGCCAGCATCTTGGTAGGACTAGCGGGATCCGGGGGTGAACAGTTCTTC. Translating it yields CASILVGLAGSGGEQFF. J is TRBJ2-1 and V is TRBV5-1; TRBD2 matches at 12 bases. Germline V gene data show CDR1 as SGHRS and CDR2 as YFSETQ. This CDR3 comprises 17 residues.

The chain uses TRBV5-1 and TRBJ2-5; weak D call: TRBD2 (5 bases). V shed 5 bases and J shed 3 bases, with 11 bases lying between them. The CDR3 length is 13 residues. Germline V gene lookup returns CDR1 SGHRS and CDR2 YFSETQ. The CDR3 sequence: CASRGGLEETQYF. CDR3 nucleotide sequence: TGCGCCAGCAGAGGCGGACTGGAAGAGACCCAGTACTTC. Full variable domain (remainder filled in from reference TRBV5-1 and TRBJ2-5): KAGVTQTPRYLIKTRGQQVTLSCSPISGHRSVSWYQQTPGQGLQFLFEYFSETQRNKGNFPGRFSGRQFSNSRSEMNVSTLELGDSALYLCASRGGLEETQYFGPGTRLLVL.